The present entry profiles one T cell receptor beta chain with its context. Its antigen remains unknown. The data derive from a study of T cells in Graves' hyperthyroidism and ophthalmopathy. Study-level findings and limits: Using 13 V-J features, a model discriminated ophthalmopathy from stable hyperthyroidism.

Disease duration under 2 months; hyperthyroidism patients were aged 18 to 65. Those patients with uncontrolled infection, other autoimmune disease, pregnancy or lactation were excluded. Clinicians diagnosed patients from clinical symptoms, serum thyroxine and TRAb, thyroid ultrasound and orbital computed tomography. The CDR3 is 13 residues long. Germline values: CDR1 SGHTA, CDR2 FQGTGA. Researchers amplified the TCR beta CDR3 regions from RNA transcripts. The HTBI primer set served for first-round RT-PCR of the TCR CDR3. One entry per CDR3 protein results from TCRdb running MiXCR on the multiplex PCR reads. The data hold roughly 710,000 distinct CDR3 sequences, with 30% to 40% observed a single time.

The chain joins TRBV7-3 to TRBJ2-5; a weak D match, TRBD1 (6 bases). The closer fit of TRBJ2-1 to the DNA end suggests the J call may be wrong. The TCR sequence derives from a woman between 40 and 55 years old with Graves' hyperthyroidism. Source material: blood. The CDR3 nucleotides read TGTGCCAGCAGTCCACTTAGGGGGAATGAGCAGTTCTTC. Translating gives CASSPLRGNEQFF.